Reported below is one T cell receptor (beta chain). Its antigen is unknown. One base away there is no much larger clone; base qualities are not given. The cohort comprised 550 to 700 healthy bone marrow donors. All cohort members were sampled while nominally healthy, although unrecorded immune exposures were likely present. The donor tested CMV seropositive and was one of the 289 seropositive cohort members. Each donor provided a peripheral blood sample, and peripheral blood mononuclear cells were used for TCR beta sequencing. Genomic DNA extraction from the blood cell samples was performed with the Qiagen DNeasy Blood Extraction Kit. This sample stems from a study of cytomegalovirus exposure and HLA in healthy donors (dated 2017 in TCRdb). For the wider study: According to an earlier analysis of a few hundred of the donors, about 170 million T cells yielded over 100 million unique TCR beta sequences and approximately 300 Gb of sequence data. About 280 gigabases of sequencing data and approximately 85 million unique TCR sequences were included in an early release covering roughly 600 HLA-typed donors. Of the roughly 400 genotyped donors, roughly 80% were placed in the genetic ancestry cluster associated with self-reported Caucasian donors. The aim of the study was to test whether cataloging public T cell receptors could identify signatures of past pathogen exposure. Using immunosequencing, the study profiled T cell repertoires from about 620 subjects and related those repertoires to cytomegalovirus serostatus. A separate validation cohort of roughly 130 different subjects was used in addition to the roughly 640-subject first cohort. To predict cytomegalovirus infection status, the study combined high-throughput TCR immunosequencing, statistical association of individual TCRs with disease status, and machine learning. To study patterns of TCR occurrence, a later analysis re-analyzed previously published TCR beta repertoires from several hundred donors and added high-resolution HLA genotyping. Rather than drawing on any new phenotypic data, the later analysis identified candidate immune exposures from TCR beta sequences and the way those sequences occurred across donors. To decide whether each TCR beta V gene segment behaved as functional or pseudogenic, an earlier analysis of fewer than 750 of the donors relied on high-throughput TCR beta sequencing. Alongside the repertoire data, information on donor age, sex, ethnicity and CMV serostatus was compiled. In a later genetic analysis, genome-wide SNP genotypes for about three fifths of the roughly 670 donors were used, and that subset was treated as a discovery cohort. Every discovery cohort repertoire had been produced on one sequencing platform. HLA typing included class I and class II loci at four-digit resolution. The number of typed donors differed by locus: roughly 629-640 for A, B, C, DRB1 and DQB1; some 540 for DQA1; fewer than 610 for DPA1; and 450 to 480 for DPB1. Because of strong linkage in the cohort, roughly five DR-DQ haplotypes were treated as single units for association and clustering. Among some 400 genotyped donors of the cohort, an average of roughly 230,000 unique TCR beta nucleotide sequences was sequenced per donor, of which about 18% were non-productive. Here is what the overall study found, with its caveats: Seventeen rarely observed V segments, including chromosome 9 orphons, were excluded from the earlier analysis of about 610 of the donors because counts were too low. In a later genetic analysis, a missense DCLRE1C variant was associated with V-gene and J-gene trimming of TCR beta chains, and the association was replicated in an independent cohort. Because HLA typing was unavailable for some donors at each locus, only the typed subset was used in association tests. In vitro tests confirmed that a few of the cytomegalovirus-associated TCR beta chains recognize cytomegalovirus antigens. Specific HLA alleles were associated with 15,000 to 20,000 TCR beta sequences at a false discovery rate of 0.05 in a later analysis. In a later analysis, most CMV-associated TCR beta chains were found to appear HLA-restricted, with HLA associations seemingly driven largely by CMV exposure. In a later genetic analysis, fewer N-insertions in productive TCRs were reported among donors in an Asian-associated ancestry cluster than the roughly 670-donor mean. It was suggested by the authors that the approach could potentially be generalized to other disease states and immunological phenotypes. A further reported finding was that TCR beta sequences accurately predicted the HLA-A and HLA-B alleles for most subjects in the first cohort. Correlated functional status among segregating V segments might be attributable to linkage disequilibrium, but an unknown experimental factor could not be ruled out. Only TCR beta chains were sequenced in this cohort, and the absence of alpha or paired-chain data limited detectable features. Compared with equally common non-associated chains, HLA-associated TCR beta chains in a later analysis were more clonally expanded and had lower generation probabilities. Most TCR sequences were observed very rarely across donors, whereas some public TCRs were present in many individuals. Broadly in line with IMGT annotations, most TCR beta V segments showed up in productive rearrangements about 87% or about 30% of the time in an earlier analysis of 450 to 750 of the donors. The only immune exposure information available for the cohort was CMV serostatus. The classifier was reported to diagnose cytomegalovirus status with high specificity and sensitivity in both the original and validation cohorts. Roughly uniform sequencing depth across donors was assumed in presence/absence analyses, although this assumption may not hold. A group of highly shared sequence variants was considered likely to be a technical artifact of the sequencing pipeline. A total of fewer than 200 TCR beta chains were listed by the study as associated with cytomegalovirus. Strong co-occurrence of HLA alleles, especially DR and DQ, made assigning TCR associations to individual alleles difficult. According to a later analysis, parvovirus B19, influenza, CMV and Epstein-Barr virus appeared linked to several top co-occurrence clusters. According to a later analysis, TCR association rates differed among HLA loci, with DRB1 alleles showing the most associated TCRs and HLA-C alleles showing the fewest.

The library relied on the immunoSEQ multiplex PCR assay. For the multiplex PCR, a mixture combining 60 forward primers for TCR Vbeta segments and 13 reverse primers for TCR Jbeta segments was used. A multiplex PCR assay on genomic DNA amplified the CDR3 region of rearranged TCR beta genes. The Illumina HiSeq System was used to sequence the amplified TCR beta libraries as 87-base-pair reads. The original methods were these. Across the roughly 670 repertoires, a later analysis counted 75 million to 90 million unique TCR beta chains, 8.5 million to 12 million of which were shared by at least two donors. To remove PCR and sequencing errors, raw reads were error-corrected and collapsed into unique sequences using a nearest-neighbor algorithm that merged closely related sequences. Alignment of CDR3 sequences to IMGT reference sequences was used to assign V, D and J gene segments. For a sequence to be retained, at least a six-nucleotide match to both a V gene segment and a J gene segment was required. A rearrangement was called productive if the CDR3 had no stop codons and remained in frame with V and J, and every other rearrangement was called non-productive. CDR3 was defined according to IMGT convention as the region running from the second conserved V-encoded cysteine to the conserved J-encoded phenylalanine. The earlier analysis of 587 of the donors excluded any sequence lacking an unambiguous match to a single V gene segment. In an earlier analysis of some 590 of the donors, V segments were called functional above 56.7% productive rearrangements and were called segregating when the between-donor standard deviation exceeded 5%. A statistical classification framework was built for diagnosing cytomegalovirus status from the catalog of TCR beta chain sequences. V and J gene assignment, in a later analysis, came from comparing TCR nucleotide sequences with IMGT/GENE-DB human TR gene sequences. A later analysis assigned CDR3 sequences and most-parsimonious VDJ recombination scenarios with the TCRdist pipeline. In a later analysis, every TCR beta chain was defined by the combination of its CDR3 amino acid sequence and its V-gene family, and reads without a unique V-gene family were dropped. To address suspected cross-contamination and a sequencing artifact, a later analysis removed around 590 highly shared, low-generation-probability nucleotide sequences. For each public chain, a later analysis derived a clonal expansion index from normalized ranks of inferred template counts within each repertoire. A later analysis computed generation probabilities with a VDJ recombination model fitted to out-of-frame rearrangements, and checked the results against IGoR. Hypergeometric tests were used in a later analysis to score TCR-TCR, TCR-HLA and TCR-CMV co-occurrence, with a repertoire-size bias correction applied to the TCR pairs. In a later analysis, false discovery rates were estimated by permuting HLA or CMV assignments 20 times. A later analysis grouped co-occurring TCRs with DBSCAN, adding TCRdist sequence similarity when clustering within HLA-allele-positive subsets. For co-occurrence clustering, repertoires with fewer than 30,000 or more than 120,000 public chains were excluded, along with five repertoires with anomalous nucleotide sharing. The clones in this table, taken by TCRdb from immuneACCESS, are in-frame only. Not every clone is retained; where verified, under half of the shortfall comes from an unresolved V gene, and the cause of the rest is unknown. The V and J calls and clone size were taken over from that table, and D and trimming were inferred from the DNA. The sample has 100,000 to 150,000 clones on record, about 81% of them singletons. The ten largest account for 5% to 7% of the sample.

The receptor was isolated from a woman between 40 and 50 years old in good health and CMV-seropositive. Material: PBMCs.

The CDR3 region reads CASSSPGGSSYEQYF. Read as DNA, the sequence is TGTGCCAGCAGTTCCCCAGGCGGGAGCTCCTACGAGCAGTACTTC. The sequence joins TRBV6-6 to TRBJ2-5; the central 7 bases match TRBD2. The better agreement between TRBJ2-7 and the DNA end casts doubt on the J call. From a lookup of the germline V gene (reference sequence), CDR1 and CDR2 are MNHNY and SVGAGI. From the cysteine up to the phenylalanine, the CDR3 has a length of 15 residues. CDR3 DNA is the only sequence kept; it has 45 bases, read in frame from the first base.